The 12 T cell receptor beta chains below all came from one sample that was sequenced in a study of Graves' ophthalmopathy and Graves' hyperthyroidism. Amplification from RNA transcripts yielded the TCR beta CDR3 regions. An initial RT-PCR round employing HTBI primers preceded a second-round multiplex PCR. TCRdb passed the multiplex PCR reads through MiXCR, listing each CDR3 protein once. The table records hundreds of thousands of distinct CDR3 sequences, about 20% of them present only once. Sequences were obtained from peripheral blood. Receptor source: a woman aged 18-29 years with stable Graves' hyperthyroidism. Some clones in this sample may be carry-over from other donors' samples.

This clonotype was observed a few times. The genes are TRBV12-3 or TRBV12-4 and TRBJ1-6, with unresolved D. The V end lost 5 bases, the J end lost 13 bases, and 15 bases lay between the germline ends. CDR3 length: 13 residues. This chain's CDR3 is CASSVNTPVPLHF. The CDR3 DNA follows: TGTGCCAGCAGTGTAAACACCCCGGTCCCCCTCCACTTT.

This clonotype was picked up many times. The chain carries TRBV12-3 or TRBV12-4 and TRBJ2-4; possibly TRBD2 for D (6 bases). Trimming removed 0 bases from V and 1 base from J, with 13 bases in between. This CDR3 has 17 amino acids. The CDR3 protein is CASSLAGRAGAKNIQYF. The CDR3 nucleotides are TGTGCCAGCAGTTTAGCGGGAAGGGCGGGGGCCAAAAACATTCAGTACTTC.

The chain couples TRBV3-1 to TRBJ2-5, with D unclear. From germline, CDR1 is LGHDT and CDR2 YNNKEL (reference sequence). Trimming shortened V by 8 bases and J by 6 bases, and 16 bases separated the two germline ends. The length of the CDR3 is 13 residues. The CDR3 loop reads CASSLRASQTQYF. The CDR3 nucleotides read TGTGCCAGCTCCTTAAGGGCATCCCAGACCCAGTACTTC.

The chain links TRBV19 to TRBJ1-1; 10 bases line up with TRBD1. The CDR3 is 14 residues long. Germline-derived CDR1 and CDR2 are LNHDA and SQIVND (reference sequence). V lost 6 bases and J lost 3; bases outside the gene matches: 4. The CDR3 nucleotides read TGTGCCAGTAGGGGACAGGGGTTGGACACTGAAGCTTTCTTT. Translated: CASRGQGLDTEAFF.

This clonotype was seen ten or more times. The CDR3 bases are TGTGCCAGCAGTTCCACCACTAGCGGGAGGTCCTACGAGCAGTACTTC. Amino acid sequence: CASSSTTSGRSYEQYF. The chain combines TRBV6-2 or TRBV6-3 with TRBJ2-7; 12 bases line up with TRBD2. The V gene end was trimmed by 4 bases and the J gene end by 1 base; junction bases not matched to a gene: 5. The CDR3 runs to 16 residues. Germline CDR1 is MNHEY and CDR2 is SVGEGT.

This clonotype was counted many times. The J gene is TRBJ2-5, the V gene TRBV24-1, with 9 positions matching TRBD1. The V gene end was trimmed by 2 bases and the J gene end by 4 bases; junction bases not matched to a gene: 1. This CDR3 spans 14 amino acids. Germline V gives CDR1 KGHDR, CDR2 SFDVKD. The chain's CDR3 is CATSDSTGGETQYF. The CDR3 DNA reads as TGTGCCACCAGTGATTCGACAGGGGGAGAGACCCAGTACTTC.

This clonotype was counted at least ten times. The chain carries TRBV2 and TRBJ1-1; D not certain. The CDR3 has 12 residues. CDR1 is SNHLY, CDR2 FYNNEI, per germline. With 2 bases removed from V and 7 bases from J, the gap between germline ends came to 8 bases. The chain's CDR3 is CASSELGFEAFF. As DNA, the CDR3 is TGTGCCAGCAGTGAATTGGGGTTTGAAGCTTTCTTT.

In this sample, this clonotype turned up once. This sequence joins TRBV7-8 and TRBJ2-2; no clear D. The CDR3 runs to 14 residues. V was clipped by 1 base and J by 6 bases, with 9 bases between them. The germline V gene has CDR1 SGHVS and CDR2 FQNEAQ. CDR3 in amino acids: CASSLEVGPGELFF. The CDR3 bases are TGTGCCAGCAGCTTAGAAGTCGGGCCCGGGGAGCTGTTTTTT.

This clonotype has a count of ten or more. V gene TRBV6-5 combines with J gene TRBJ2-7; 9 nucleotides line up with TRBD2. This CDR3 is 15 amino acids long. Germline V lookup: CDR1 MNHEY, CDR2 SVGAGI. Trimming at V came to 3 bases and at J to 6 bases, leaving 9 bases not matched to a gene. In DNA, the CDR3 is TGTGCCAGCAGTTATTCGGGACTAGCTATCCGCGAGCAGTACTTC. Its protein product is CASSYSGLAIREQYF.

This chain connects TRBV4-2 to TRBJ2-5; D may be TRBD2 (7 bases). Looked up from germline, CDR1 is LGHNA and CDR2 is YNFKEQ. V shed 1 base and J shed 2 bases, with 14 bases lying between them. The CDR3 is made up of 16 amino acids. The CDR3: CASSQVSGRGQETQYF. CDR3 coding DNA: TGTGCCAGCAGCCAAGTGTCAGGGAGGGGGCAAGAGACCCAGTACTTC.

This clonotype was counted only a few times. The chain employs TRBV7-2 and TRBJ2-2; tentative D call: TRBD1 (6 bases). This CDR3 is built from 14 residues. CDR1 is SGHTA and CDR2 is FQGNSA in the germline V gene. Trimming took 4 bases from V and 6 from J, leaving 12 bases between them. The CDR3 loop is CASSYRKGAGELFF. The DNA for the CDR3 is TGTGCCAGCAGCTATCGCAAGGGGGCCGGGGAGCTGTTTTTT.

The chain recombines TRBV12-3 or TRBV12-4 with TRBJ1-5; D is perhaps TRBD1 (6 bases). V was clipped by 2 bases and J by 7 bases, with 12 bases between them. The CDR3 consists of 14 residues. CDR3 in amino acids: CASSLSPGAQPQHF. CDR3 coding DNA: TGTGCCAGCAGTTTAAGTCCAGGGGCGCAGCCCCAGCATTTT.